Presented here are 23 T cell receptor beta chains from one specimen sequenced in a study of T-cell memory formation after mild COVID-19 (dated by TCRdb to about 2021). Receptor libraries were prepared by 5' RACE. Sequencing relied on an Illumina NovaSeq 6000. TCRdb trimmed public reads at Q25 via fastp, called clones via MiXCR and kept in-frame beta chains. Every entry covers one CDR3 protein and lists the most common genes and DNA from its rows. This sample lists roughly 150,000 distinct CDR3 sequences; approximately 13% were detected once. 3.3% of the sample is held by the ten biggest clonotypes. Sequenced sample: PBMCs or a T cell subset sorted from them (not recorded which). These TCRs come from a young man who had mild COVID-19 (a few samples of this study predate the infection). The sample titles of this study are shuffled in the database, so cell type and time point are left out; the donor was told from shared clones.

This clonotype was observed a few times. The rearrangement links TRBV5-1 to TRBJ1-1; no reliable D call. CDR1 is SGHRS, CDR2 YFSETQ, per germline. Trimming cost V 2 bases and J 2 bases, with 10 bases left between them. The CDR3 is 14 amino acids. As DNA, the CDR3 is TGCGCCAGCAGCTTCTCAGGATCTAACACTGAAGCTTTCTTT. The encoded protein is CASSFSGSNTEAFF.

This clonotype appeared a few times. The V gene is TRBV6-2 or TRBV6-3, the J gene TRBJ2-7; the D gene is possibly TRBD2 (6 bases). This CDR3 region has 14 residues. Germline lookup yields CDR1 MNHEY and CDR2 SVGEGT. The V end was cut by 5 bases, the J end by 3 bases, with 14 bases between. CDR3 loop: CASSQPGGFYEQYV. The CDR3 DNA is TGTGCCAGCAGTCAACCAGGAGGGTTCTACGAGCAGTACGTC.

The chain uses TRBV5-6 and TRBJ1-6, with 8 bases lining up with TRBD1. Germline CDR1 and CDR2: SGHDT and YYEEEE. This CDR3 has 14 residues. V lost 5 bases, J lost 8 bases, and 6 bases stayed unmatched. As DNA, the CDR3 is TGTGCCAGCAGACAGGGGGGTCAAGATTCACCCCTCCACTTT. Its translation is CASRQGGQDSPLHF. The whole variable domain, remainder taken from reference TRBV5-6 and TRBJ1-6, is DAGVTQSPTHLIKTRGQQVTLRCSPKSGHDTVSWYQQALGQGPQFIFQYYEEEERQRGNFPDRFSGHQFPNYSSELNVNALLLGDSALYLCASRQGGQDSPLHFGNGTRLTVT.

This clonotype was detected a few times. This chain joins TRBV10-3 and TRBJ2-4; no clear D gene. The CDR3 length is 17 residues. The germline V gene has CDR1 ENHRY and CDR2 SYGVKD. Between the trimmed V and J ends, which lost 0 bases and 0 bases, there was a span of 12 bases. CDR3 coding DNA: TGTGCCATCAGTGAGTCGACTCTAGACATAGCCAAAAACATTCAGTACTTC. Translation: CAISESTLDIAKNIQYF.

In its sample, this clonotype was seen many times. The chain couples TRBV7-9 to TRBJ2-3, with 11 bases aligning to TRBD2. Germline V gene data show CDR1 as SEHNR and CDR2 as FQNEAQ (reference sequence). Trimming removed 5 bases from V and 2 bases from J; junction bases left unmatched: 9. The CDR3 runs 17 residues. The CDR3 loop reads CASSAKPSGGYTDTQYF. For the CDR3, the DNA is TGTGCCAGCAGCGCCAAACCTAGCGGGGGGTACACAGATACGCAGTATTTT. Full variable domain (outside the CDR3, taken from reference TRBV7-9 and TRBJ2-3): DTGVSQNPRHKITKRGQNVTFRCDPISEHNRLYWYRQTLGQGPEFLTYFQNEAQLEKSRLLSDRFSAERPKGSFSTLEIQRTEQGDSAMYLCASSAKPSGGYTDTQYFGPGTRLTVL.

This sequence joins TRBV5-6 and TRBJ2-2; D unclear. Germline CDR1 and CDR2: SGHDT and YYEEEE. The CDR3 runs 13 residues. Trimming left V 5 bases short and J 4 bases short, with 9 bases between. The DNA of the CDR3 is TGTGCCAGCAGTTTACTAATCACCGGGGAGCTGTTTTTT. This gives the protein CASSLLITGELFF. The variable domain in full, completed from reference TRBV5-6 and TRBJ2-2, reads DAGVTQSPTHLIKTRGQQVTLRCSPKSGHDTVSWYQQALGQGPQFIFQYYEEEERQRGNFPDRFSGHQFPNYSSELNVNALLLGDSALYLCASSLLITGELFFGEGSRLTVL.

The chain employs TRBV12-3 or TRBV12-4 and TRBJ2-2; D gene ambiguous. V lost 7 bases and J lost 1, with 16 bases in between. The CDR3 spans 16 residues. The CDR3 region is CASTMPDTQNTGELFF. Written as DNA, the CDR3 is TGTGCCAGCACTATGCCCGACACCCAGAACACCGGGGAGCTGTTTTTT.

Only a few counts were recorded for this clonotype. The chain couples TRBV6-2 or TRBV6-3 to TRBJ2-1; no clear D gene. The germline gives CDR1 MNHEY, CDR2 SVGEGT. Trimming pared 7 bases from V and 8 bases from J, leaving 12 bases between. The CDR3 consists of 12 residues. CDR3 DNA sequence: TGTGCCAGCAAGGGTCTACCGGATGAGCAGTTCTTC. It yields the protein CASKGLPDEQFF.

This clonotype occurred a few times. The chain recombines TRBV7-9 with TRBJ2-2; no clear D. The V gene's germline CDR1 is SEHNR and CDR2 FQNEAQ (reference sequence). This CDR3 spans 12 amino acids. Trimming took off 3 bases at V and 6 bases at J, with 5 bases between the two ends. As DNA, the CDR3 is TGTGCCAGCAGCTTGCCCCCCGGGGAGCTGTTTTTT. Residues: CASSLPPGELFF. Full variable domain (rest looked up from reference TRBV7-9 and TRBJ2-2): DTGVSQNPRHKITKRGQNVTFRCDPISEHNRLYWYRQTLGQGPEFLTYFQNEAQLEKSRLLSDRFSAERPKGSFSTLEIQRTEQGDSAMYLCASSLPPGELFFGEGSRLTVL.

This clonotype was counted between two and nine times. This rearrangement joins TRBV7-9 to TRBJ2-1; 8 bases map to TRBD2. CDR3 length: 13 amino acids. After removal of 7 bases from V and 5 bases from J, the junction contained 4 bases not matched to a gene. Germline CDR1 reads SEHNR; CDR2 reads FQNEAQ (reference sequence). The CDR3 coding sequence is TGTGCCAGCACCGGGGGGGCCCACAATGAGCAGTTCTTC. Its translation: CASTGGAHNEQFF.

This clonotype has a handful of counts. The rearrangement uses TRBV7-9 and TRBJ2-7; 9 nucleotides line up with TRBD2. The V segment lost 1 base and the J segment 1 base; nucleotides outside the gene matches: 5. Looked up from germline, CDR1 is SEHNR and CDR2 is FQNEAQ (reference sequence). The CDR3 covers 16 residues. CDR3 region: CASSLDSGGPSYEQYV. The DNA of the CDR3 is TGTGCCAGCAGCTTAGACAGCGGGGGGCCTTCCTACGAGCAGTACGTC.

The gene calls are TRBV19 and TRBJ1-1, with TRBD1 matching 8 bases. Germline CDR1 is LNHDA and CDR2 is SQIVND (reference sequence). With V trimmed by 7 bases and J by 10 bases, 14 bases remained unmatched. The CDR3 extends over 14 amino acids. Here the CDR3 reads CASTRARTGTGAFF. The CDR3 DNA reads as TGTGCCAGTACAAGGGCCCGGACAGGGACGGGAGCTTTCTTT.

This clonotype came up a few times. The chain joins TRBV7-2 to TRBJ2-3, with 8 nucleotides matching TRBD1. The CDR3 runs to 14 residues. The germline V gene encodes CDR1 SGHTA and CDR2 FQGNSA. V lost 10 bases, J lost 3 bases, and 9 bases stayed unmatched. This CDR3 reads CATRDRGGTDTQYF. CDR3 in DNA: TGTGCCACCCGAGACAGGGGTGGGACAGATACGCAGTATTTT.

This chain uses TRBV7-2 with TRBJ1-2, with unresolved D. CDR3 size: 12 residues. The germline V gene encodes CDR1 SGHTA and CDR2 FQGNSA. Trimming took off 6 bases at V and 0 bases at J, with 5 bases between the two ends. In DNA form, the CDR3 reads TGTGCCAGCAGTTATACTAACTATGGCTACACCTTC. Amino acid sequence: CASSYTNYGYTF.

The gene calls are TRBV12-3 or TRBV12-4 and TRBJ2-5; tentative D call: TRBD1 (5 bases). The CDR3 extends over 14 amino acids. V dropped 7 bases and J dropped 4 bases, with 16 bases sitting between them. Here the CDR3 reads CASTRASRAETQYF. CDR3 nucleotides: TGTGCCAGCACCCGAGCCAGCAGGGCAGAGACCCAGTACTTC.

The V call is TRBV6-6, the J call TRBJ1-5; D not certain. Germline V gives CDR1 MNHNY, CDR2 SVGAGI (reference sequence). This CDR3 is 13 amino acids long. Between the trimmed V and J ends, which lost 6 bases and 4 bases, there was a span of 10 bases. CDR3 DNA sequence: TGTGCCAGCAGGAACAATCGAAATCAGCCCCAGCATTTT. Translating gives CASRNNRNQPQHF.

This clonotype was seen a few times. The chain joins TRBV7-2 to TRBJ1-6; D possibly corresponds to TRBD1 (5 bases). The CDR3 runs 16 residues. With 4 bases removed from V and 7 bases from J, the gap between germline ends came to 17 bases. Looked up from germline, CDR1 is SGHTA and CDR2 is FQGNSA. CDR3: CASSSWGGAGNSPLHF. The CDR3 coding sequence is TGTGCCAGCAGCTCATGGGGCGGAGCGGGGAATTCACCCCTCCACTTT.

The chain employs TRBV5-1 and TRBJ2-5; the D gene is possibly TRBD2 (6 bases). There are 16 residues in the CDR3. CDR1 and CDR2 (germline): SGHRS, YFSETQ. V was pared by 0 bases and J by 1 base, with 13 bases between. The CDR3: CASSLDGLGGQETQYF. The CDR3 bases are TGCGCCAGCAGCTTGGATGGCCTCGGGGGCCAAGAGACCCAGTACTTC.

This clonotype turned up a few times. CDR3 DNA sequence: TGTGCCAGCCGCCAGGGGGTCAAGGTGAACACTGAAGCTTTCTTT. Translating gives CASRQGVKVNTEAFF. The chain has TRBV11-2 and TRBJ1-1; 7 bases map to TRBD1. Germline V lookup: CDR1 SGHAT, CDR2 FQNNGV. The CDR3 runs 15 residues. V shed 8 bases, J shed 0 bases, and the junction held 9 bases outside the gene matches.

This rearrangement joins TRBV5-5 to TRBJ2-5, with D perhaps given as TRBD1 or TRBD2 (5 bases each). The V end lost 7 bases, the J end lost 1 base, and 14 bases lay between the germline ends. Germline lookup yields CDR1 SGHKS and CDR2 YYEKEE (reference sequence). The CDR3 has 14 amino acids. Here the CDR3 reads CASAPGTSQETQYF. The CDR3 DNA reads as TGTGCCAGCGCTCCGGGGACCTCCCAAGAGACCCAGTACTTC.

The chain joins TRBV5-4 to TRBJ1-1, with TRBD1 as a possible D gene (6 bases). Trimming left V 9 bases short and J 1 base short, with 13 bases between. Germline V CDR1 and CDR2: SGHNT, YYREEE (reference sequence). This CDR3 is built from 13 residues. CDR3 protein: CATNRDRNTEAFF. The CDR3 bases are TGTGCCACTAACAGGGATAGGAACACTGAAGCTTTCTTT.

This clonotype was observed a few times. The V gene is TRBV7-9, the J gene TRBJ2-7; possibly TRBD1 for D (6 bases). Trimming left V 6 bases short and J 2 bases short, with 11 bases between. The germline V gene encodes CDR1 SEHNR and CDR2 FQNEAQ (reference sequence). The CDR3 consists of 13 residues. The CDR3: CASSQGYPYEQYF. The CDR3 coding sequence is TGTGCCAGCAGTCAGGGGTACCCCTACGAGCAGTACTTC.

This clonotype was found many times. The gene calls are TRBV28 and TRBJ1-4; D is undetermined. The germline V and J ends were trimmed by 3 bases and 8 bases, with 16 bases remaining between them. The CDR3 loop spans 15 amino acids. The germline V gene has CDR1 MDHEN and CDR2 SYDVKM. CDR3 sequence: CASSFLGAGREKLFF. Here the CDR3 DNA reads TGTGCCAGCAGTTTTTTGGGAGCCGGGAGGGAAAAACTGTTTTTT.